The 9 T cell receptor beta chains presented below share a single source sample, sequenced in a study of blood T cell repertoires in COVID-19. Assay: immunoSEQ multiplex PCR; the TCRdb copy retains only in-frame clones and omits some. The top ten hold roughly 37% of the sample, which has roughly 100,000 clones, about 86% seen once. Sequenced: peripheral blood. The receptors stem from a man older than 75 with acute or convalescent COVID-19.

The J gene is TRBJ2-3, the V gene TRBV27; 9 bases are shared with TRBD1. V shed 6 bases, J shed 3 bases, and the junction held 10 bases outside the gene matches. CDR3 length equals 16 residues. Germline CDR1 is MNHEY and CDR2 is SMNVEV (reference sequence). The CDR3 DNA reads TGTGCCAGCAGGCGTTACCGGGACAGGGCGACAGATACGCAGTATTTT. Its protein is CASRRYRDRATDTQYF.

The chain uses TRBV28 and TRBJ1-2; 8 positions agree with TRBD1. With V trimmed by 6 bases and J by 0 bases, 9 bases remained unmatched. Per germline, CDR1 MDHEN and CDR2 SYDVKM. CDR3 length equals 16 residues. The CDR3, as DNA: TGTGCCAGCAGAATCTCGGGGGACAGGCCTAACTATGGCTACACCTTC. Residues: CASRISGDRPNYGYTF.

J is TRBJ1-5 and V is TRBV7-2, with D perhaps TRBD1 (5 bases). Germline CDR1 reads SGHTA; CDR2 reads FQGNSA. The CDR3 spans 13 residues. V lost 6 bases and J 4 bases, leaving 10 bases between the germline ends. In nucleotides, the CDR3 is TGTGCCAGCAGTCAGGGTCCTAATCAGCCCCAGCATTTT. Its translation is CASSQGPNQPQHF. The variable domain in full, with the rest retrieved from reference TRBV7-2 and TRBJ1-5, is GAGVSQSPSNKVTEKGKDVELRCDPISGHTALYWYRQSLGQGLEFLIYFQGNSAPDKSGLPSDRFSAERTGGSVSTLTIQRTQQEDSAVYLCASSQGPNQPQHFGDGTRLSIL.

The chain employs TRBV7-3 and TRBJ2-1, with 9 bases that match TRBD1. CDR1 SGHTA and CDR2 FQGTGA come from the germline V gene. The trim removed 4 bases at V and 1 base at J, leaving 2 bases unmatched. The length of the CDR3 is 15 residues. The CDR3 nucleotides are TGTGCCAGCAGCTCCGGGACAGGGTCCTACAATGAGCAGTTCTTC. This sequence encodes CASSSGTGSYNEQFF.

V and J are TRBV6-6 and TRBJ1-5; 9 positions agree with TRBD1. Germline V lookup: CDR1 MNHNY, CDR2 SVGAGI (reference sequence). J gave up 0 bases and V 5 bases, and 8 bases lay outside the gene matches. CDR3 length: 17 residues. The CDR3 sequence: CASSPRTGDYSNQPQHF. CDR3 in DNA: TGTGCCAGCAGTCCCCGGACAGGGGATTATAGCAATCAGCCCCAGCATTTT.

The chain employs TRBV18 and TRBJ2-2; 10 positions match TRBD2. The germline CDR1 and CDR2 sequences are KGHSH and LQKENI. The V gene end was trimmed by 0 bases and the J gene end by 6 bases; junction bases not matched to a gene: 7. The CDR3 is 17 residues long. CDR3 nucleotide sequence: TGTGCCAGCTCACCACCGGGACTAGCGTCTGGAGCCGGGGAGCTGTTTTTT. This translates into CASSPPGLASGAGELFF.

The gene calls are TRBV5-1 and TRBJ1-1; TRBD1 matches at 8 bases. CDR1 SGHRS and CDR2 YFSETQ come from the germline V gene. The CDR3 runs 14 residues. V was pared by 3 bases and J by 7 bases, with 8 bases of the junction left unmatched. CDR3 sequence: CASSSDGQGGEAFF. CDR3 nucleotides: TGCGCCAGCAGCTCAGACGGACAGGGCGGTGAAGCTTTCTTT.

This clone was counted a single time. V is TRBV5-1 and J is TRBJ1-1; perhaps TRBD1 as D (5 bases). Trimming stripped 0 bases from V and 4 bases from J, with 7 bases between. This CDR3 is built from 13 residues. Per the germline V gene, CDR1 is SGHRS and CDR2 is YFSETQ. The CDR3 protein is CASSLGQSTEAFF. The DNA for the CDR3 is TGCGCCAGCAGCTTGGGACAGTCCACTGAAGCTTTCTTT. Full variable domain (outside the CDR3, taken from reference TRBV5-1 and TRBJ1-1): KAGVTQTPRYLIKTRGQQVTLSCSPISGHRSVSWYQQTPGQGLQFLFEYFSETQRNKGNFPGRFSGRQFSNSRSEMNVSTLELGDSALYLCASSLGQSTEAFFGQGTRLTVV.

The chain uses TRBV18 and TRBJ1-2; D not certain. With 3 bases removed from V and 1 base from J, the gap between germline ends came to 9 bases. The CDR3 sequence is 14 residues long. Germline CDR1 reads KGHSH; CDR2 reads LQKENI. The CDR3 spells CASSPQALNYGYTF. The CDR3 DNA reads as TGTGCCAGCTCACCCCAGGCCCTTAACTATGGCTACACCTTC.